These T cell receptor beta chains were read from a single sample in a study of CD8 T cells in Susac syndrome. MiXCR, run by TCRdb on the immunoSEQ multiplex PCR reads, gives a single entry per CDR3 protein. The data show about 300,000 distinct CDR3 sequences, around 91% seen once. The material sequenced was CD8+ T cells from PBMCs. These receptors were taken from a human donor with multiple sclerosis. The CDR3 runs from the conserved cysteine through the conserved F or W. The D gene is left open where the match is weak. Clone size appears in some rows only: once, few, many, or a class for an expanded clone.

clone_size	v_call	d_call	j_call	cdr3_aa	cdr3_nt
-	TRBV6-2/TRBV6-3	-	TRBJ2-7	CASSYTDLYEQYF	TGTGCCAGCAGTTACACCGATCTCTACGAGCAGTACTTC
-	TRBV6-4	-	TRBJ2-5	CASSEGAQETQYF	TGTGCCAGCAGTGAGGGGGCGCAAGAGACCCAGTACTTC
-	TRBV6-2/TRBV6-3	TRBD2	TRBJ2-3	CASSYSYYSGEPTDTQYF	TGTGCCAGCAGTTACTCGTACTATAGCGGGGAACCCACAGATACGCAGTATTTT
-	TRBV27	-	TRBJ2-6	CASSHRAGANVLTF	TGTGCCAGCAGCCACAGGGCTGGGGCCAACGTCCTGACTTTC
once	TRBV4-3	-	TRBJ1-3	CASSQDRRSGNTIYF	TGCGCCAGCAGCCAAGATCGAAGGTCGGGAAACACCATATATTTT
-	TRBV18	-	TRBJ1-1	CASSPIVAYLNTEAFF	TGTGCCAGCTCACCAATCGTGGCATATTTGAACACTGAAGCTTTCTTT
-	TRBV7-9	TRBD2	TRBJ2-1	CASSPSGTSYNEQFF	TGTGCCAGCAGCCCTAGCGGGACCTCCTACAATGAGCAGTTCTTC
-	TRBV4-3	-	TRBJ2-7	CASSQDGQAYEQYF	TGCGCCAGCAGCCAAGATGGGCAGGCCTACGAGCAGTACTTC
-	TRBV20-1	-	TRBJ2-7	CSVNVEGGEQYF	TGCAGTGTCAATGTTGAGGGAGGCGAGCAGTACTTC
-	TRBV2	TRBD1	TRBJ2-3	CASSATVTGGATDTQYF	TGTGCCAGCAGCGCAACGGTTACAGGGGGCGCAACAGATACGCAGTATTTT
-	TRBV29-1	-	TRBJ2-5	CSVESPLRNETQYF	TGCAGCGTTGAATCGCCACTGAGAAATGAGACCCAGTACTTC
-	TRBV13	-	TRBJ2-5	CASSPPRLGLRGETQYF	TGTGCCAGCAGCCCACCCCGACTAGGCCTCAGGGGAGAGACCCAGTACTTC
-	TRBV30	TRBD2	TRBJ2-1	CAWSLTSGRAGEQFF	TGTGCCTGGAGCCTGACTAGCGGGAGGGCCGGTGAGCAGTTCTTC
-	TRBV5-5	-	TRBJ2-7	CASSLESFSPWEQYF	TGTGCCAGCAGCTTGGAGTCGTTTAGTCCGTGGGAGCAGTACTTC